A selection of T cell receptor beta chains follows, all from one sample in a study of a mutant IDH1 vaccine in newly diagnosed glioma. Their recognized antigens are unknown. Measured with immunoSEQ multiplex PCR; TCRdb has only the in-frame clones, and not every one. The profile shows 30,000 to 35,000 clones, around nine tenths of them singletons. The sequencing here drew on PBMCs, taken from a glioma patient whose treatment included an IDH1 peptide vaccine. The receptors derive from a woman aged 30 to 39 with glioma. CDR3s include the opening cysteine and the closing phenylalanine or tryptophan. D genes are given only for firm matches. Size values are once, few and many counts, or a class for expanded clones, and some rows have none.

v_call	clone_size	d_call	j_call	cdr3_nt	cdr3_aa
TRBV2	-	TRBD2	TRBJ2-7	TGTGCCAGCAGTGATAATAAGGGACTAGCGGGGACCTACGAGCAGTACTTC	CASSDNKGLAGTYEQYF
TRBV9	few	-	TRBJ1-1	TGTGCCAGCACCCGGGACAACGTGAACACTGAAGCTTTCTTT	CASTRDNVNTEAFF
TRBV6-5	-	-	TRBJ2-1	TGTGCCAGCAGTTATGAGGCGGGGAGTTGGAATGAGCAGTTCTTC	CASSYEAGSWNEQFF
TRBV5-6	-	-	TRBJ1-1	TGTGCCAGCAGCTCAATTGGGGCGGCTGAAGCTTTCTTT	CASSSIGAAEAFF
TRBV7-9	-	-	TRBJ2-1	TGTGCCAGCAGCTTAGAGGCCGGGGGCCCTAGGGGAAATGAGCAGTTCTTC	CASSLEAGGPRGNEQFF
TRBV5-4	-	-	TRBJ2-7	TGTGCCAGCAGCTTGGTGGGCGATTACGAGCAGTACTTC	CASSLVGDYEQYF
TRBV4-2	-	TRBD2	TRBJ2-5	TGTGCCAGCAGCCAAACCGGGACTAGCGGGGGTGGTTTAAAGACCCAGTACTTC	CASSQTGTSGGGLKTQYF
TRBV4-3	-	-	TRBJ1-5	TGCGCCAGCAGCCAAGATGCCCGACAGATGGGACAGCCCCAGCATTTT	CASSQDARQMGQPQHF
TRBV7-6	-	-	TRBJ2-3	TGTGCCAGCAGCCTGCAGGAGGGGACAGATACGCAGTATTTT	CASSLQEGTDTQYF
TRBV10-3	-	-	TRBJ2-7	TGTGCCATCAGTGATCTGACGTCCGGGAGATACGAGCAGTACTTC	CAISDLTSGRYEQYF
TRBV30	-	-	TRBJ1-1	TGTGCCTGGAGGACCATGAACACTGAAGCTTTCTTT	CAWRTMNTEAFF
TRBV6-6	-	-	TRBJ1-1	TGTGCCAGCAGTTCGGGACTCCTGAACACTGAAGCTTTCTTT	CASSSGLLNTEAFF
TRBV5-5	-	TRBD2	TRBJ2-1	TGTGCCAGCAGCTTGGTCAGCGGGGGGGCCGATGAGCAGTTCTTC	CASSLVSGGADEQFF
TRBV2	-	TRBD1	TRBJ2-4	TGTGCCAGCAAATCGGACAGGAAAAACATTCAGTACTTC	CASKSDRKNIQYF
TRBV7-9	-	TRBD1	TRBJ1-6	TGTGCCAGCAGCCAACCCGGGACAGAGGATTCACCCCTCCACTTT	CASSQPGTEDSPLHF
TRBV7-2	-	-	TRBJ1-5	TGTGCCAGCAGCTCCGACAGGTTCAATCAGCCCCAGCATTTT	CASSSDRFNQPQHF
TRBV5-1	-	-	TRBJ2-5	TGCGCCAGTCAGGCAAACGGGGGGACAGTTGAGACCCAGTACTTC	CASQANGGTVETQYF
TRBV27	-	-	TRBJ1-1	TGTGCCACCCAACAGGGCCCCCGGGGAACTGAAGCTTTCTTT	CATQQGPRGTEAFF
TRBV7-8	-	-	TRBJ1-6	TGTGCCAGCAGCATAGGGTCGGGAAATTCACCCCTCCACTTT	CASSIGSGNSPLHF
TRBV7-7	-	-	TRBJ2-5	TGTGCTAGCAGCCTTTGGGAAGAAGAGACCCAGTACTTC	CASSLWEEETQYF
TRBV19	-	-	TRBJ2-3	TGTGCCAGTAGTATAGGGATCCGGGGATCAGATACGCAGTATTTT	CASSIGIRGSDTQYF
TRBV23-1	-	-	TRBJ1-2	TGCGCCAGCAGTCAGGTCGACAGGCAGACTAACTATGGCTACACCTTC	CASSQVDRQTNYGYTF
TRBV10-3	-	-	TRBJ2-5	TGTGCCATCAGTGATAGCGGGGTGGCAGGGGGGGTCAGAGAGACCCAGTACTTC	CAISDSGVAGGVRETQYF
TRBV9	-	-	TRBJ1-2	TGTGCCAGCAGCGTAGGGACAATTAAGGGAGATGGCTACACCTTC	CASSVGTIKGDGYTF
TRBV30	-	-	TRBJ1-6	TGTGCCTGGAACCGGGACACTAATTCACCCCTCCACTTT	CAWNRDTNSPLHF
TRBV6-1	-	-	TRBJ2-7	TGTGCCAGCAGTGAATATGAGGCCCCCTACGAGCAGTACTTC	CASSEYEAPYEQYF
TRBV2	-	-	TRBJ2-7	TGTGCCAGCAGTTCCAGCTCCTACGAGCAGTACTTC	CASSSSSYEQYF
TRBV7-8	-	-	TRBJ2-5	TGTGCCAGCAGCTTAGACGCGGGGGAGACCCAGTACTTC	CASSLDAGETQYF
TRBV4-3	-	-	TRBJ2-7	TGCGCCAGCAGCCAAGTGGACAGACGAGGAGAGCAGTACTTC	CASSQVDRRGEQYF
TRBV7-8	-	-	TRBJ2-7	TGTGCCAGCAGCTTACAAGAATCGGATGAGCAGTACTTC	CASSLQESDEQYF
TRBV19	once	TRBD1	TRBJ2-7	TGTGCCAGTAGTACACGGGACAGGTCCTACGAGCAGTACTTC	CASSTRDRSYEQYF
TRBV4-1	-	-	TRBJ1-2	TGCGCCAGCAGAAGGGGTGCCTATGGCTACACCTTC	CASRRGAYGYTF
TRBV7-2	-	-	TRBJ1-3	TGTGCCAGCAACTTTCAGGGTCCGGGAAACACCATATATTTT	CASNFQGPGNTIYF
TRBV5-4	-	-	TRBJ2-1	TGTGCCAGCAGCTCTAGGACTAACTACAATGAGCAGTTCTTC	CASSSRTNYNEQFF
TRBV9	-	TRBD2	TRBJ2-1	TGTGCCAGCAGCGTAAGACTAGCGGGGCAGCAGTTCTTC	CASSVRLAGQQFF
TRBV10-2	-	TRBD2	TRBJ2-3	TGCGCCAGCATGCAGCTAGCGGGGGGCACAGATACGCAGTATTTT	CASMQLAGGTDTQYF
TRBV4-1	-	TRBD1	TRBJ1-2	TGCGCCAGCAGCGACAGGGGAAATGATGGCTACACCTTC	CASSDRGNDGYTF